Listed below are T cell receptor beta chains from one sample, sequenced in a study of early T cells in non-severe SARS-CoV-2 infection. TCRdb fed the 5' RACE reads into MiXCR, producing one record per CDR3 protein. The sample has about 60,000 distinct CDR3 sequences, 10% to 15% seen once; the top ten hold around 5%. Sequenced sample: whole blood. These receptors were taken from an adult who was a healthcare worker with PCR-confirmed SARS-CoV-2 infection or an uninfected control (not recorded which). Both conserved end residues are part of each CDR3. D genes are given only for firm matches. Some rows mark clone size as missing; the rest say once, few, many or name a class of expanded clone.

-,TRBJ2-7,TRBV21-1,-,CASSKGEQYF,TGTGCCAGCAGCAAGGGCGAGCAGTACTTC
few,TRBJ2-2,TRBV18,-,CASSPRHTGELFF,TGTGCCAGCTCACCAAGACACACCGGGGAGCTGTTTTTT
many,TRBJ1-5,TRBV28,-,CATYRGISNQPQHF,TGTGCCACGTATCGGGGCATTAGCAATCAGCCCCAGCATTTT
-,TRBJ2-1,TRBV24-1,TRBD1,CATSDVQGRPYNEQFF,TGTGCCACCAGTGATGTACAGGGGCGGCCTTACAATGAGCAGTTCTTC
many,TRBJ2-3,TRBV5-1,TRBD2,CASSLGLAGGDTQYF,TGCGCCAGCAGCCTGGGACTAGCGGGAGGAGATACGCAGTATTTT
many,TRBJ2-2,TRBV30,-,CAWRFGLGDWTERNTGELFF,TGTGCCTGGAGATTCGGGTTGGGTGATTGGACAGAAAGAAACACCGGGGAGCTGTTTTTT
-,TRBJ1-1,TRBV3-1,-,CASSQLQGNTEAFF,TGTGCCAGCAGCCAATTGCAGGGGAACACTGAAGCTTTCTTT
many,TRBJ2-2,TRBV9,-,CASSVRTNTGELFF,TGTGCCAGCAGCGTTCGAACGAACACCGGGGAGCTGTTTTTT
-,TRBJ1-6,TRBV18,TRBD1,CASSPENRGNSPLHF,TGTGCCAGCTCACCAGAGAACAGGGGAAATTCACCCCTCCACTTT
-,TRBJ2-7,TRBV20-1,TRBD1,CSARDLPTGVYEQYF,TGCAGTGCTAGAGATCTACCGACAGGGGTATACGAGCAGTACTTC
-,TRBJ1-5,TRBV12-3/TRBV12-4,-,CASSLWGINQPQHF,TGTGCCAGCAGTTTGTGGGGGATTAATCAGCCCCAGCATTTT
-,TRBJ2-3,TRBV27,-,CASRHLAGITDTQYF,TGTGCCAGCAGGCATCTGGCCGGGATAACAGATACGCAGTATTTT
-,TRBJ1-5,TRBV9,-,CASSVGAAGIDTQHF,TGTGCCAGCAGCGTAGGGGCGGCTGGGATAGATACGCAGCATTTT
few,TRBJ2-1,TRBV2,-,CASSVIGSSTPQFF,TGTGCCAGCAGTGTGATAGGGTCCAGCACTCCCCAGTTCTTC
-,TRBJ2-7,TRBV9,-,CASSPGVKASYEQYF,TGTGCCAGCAGCCCAGGGGTAAAAGCCTCCTACGAGCAGTACTTC
-,TRBJ2-7,TRBV9,TRBD1,CASSGSQDRGRIFNYYEQYF,TGTGCCAGCAGCGGATCCCAGGACAGGGGGCGCATCTTTAACTACTACGAGCAGTACTTC
many,TRBJ2-7,TRBV23-1,TRBD1,CASSQSWDSSYEQYF,TGCGCCAGCAGTCAATCATGGGACAGCTCCTACGAGCAGTACTTC
-,TRBJ2-1,TRBV7-3,TRBD2,CASSLTRDYDNEQFF,TGTGCCAGCAGCTTAACCCGGGACTATGACAATGAGCAGTTCTTC
many,TRBJ1-2,TRBV5-4,-,CASSLARPYGYTF,TGTGCCAGCAGCTTGGCCCGGCCCTATGGCTACACCTTC
few,TRBJ1-1,TRBV28,-,CASSSLGQEAFF,TGTGCCAGCAGTTCCCTGGGACAAGAAGCTTTCTTT
-,TRBJ2-7,TRBV20-1,-,CSARDLQGYEQYF,TGCAGTGCTAGAGATCTTCAGGGATACGAGCAGTACTTC
many,TRBJ1-3,TRBV6-5,-,CASSYSGWSSGNTIYF,TGTGCCAGCAGTTACTCAGGGTGGTCCTCTGGAAACACCATATATTTT
-,TRBJ2-7,TRBV2,-,CASSVGFADEQYF,TGTGCCAGCAGTGTAGGTTTCGCCGACGAGCAGTACTTC
few,TRBJ2-1,TRBV11-2,-,CASSPSTISGLEQFF,TGTGCCAGCAGCCCATCAACAATTTCAGGACTTGAGCAGTTCTTC
-,TRBJ1-2,TRBV3-1,-,CASSQDLTARYYTF,TGTGCCAGCAGCCAAGATCTGACAGCCCGATACTACACCTTC
few,TRBJ2-5,TRBV18,TRBD1,CASSLGQEETQYF,TGTGCCAGCTCACTCGGACAGGAAGAGACCCAGTACTTC
few,TRBJ2-5,TRBV5-1,TRBD1,CASSLSGQQETQYF,TGCGCCAGCTCCCTATCGGGACAGCAAGAGACCCAGTACTTC
few,TRBJ2-3,TRBV5-1,TRBD2,CASSGKRGLAGVLDTQYF,TGCGCCAGCAGCGGAAAACGGGGACTAGCGGGGGTTCTAGATACGCAGTATTTT
many,TRBJ1-1,TRBV29-1,-,CSGATDNTEAFF,TGCAGCGGAGCGACAGACAACACTGAAGCTTTCTTT
-,TRBJ1-4,TRBV5-5,-,CASSLGQGLYEKLFF,TGTGCCAGCAGCTTGGGACAAGGCCTTTATGAAAAACTGTTTTTT
-,TRBJ1-1,TRBV29-1,-,CSVGGASGSDEAFF,TGCAGCGTTGGGGGGGCGTCGGGCAGCGATGAAGCTTTCTTT
many,TRBJ1-1,TRBV18,TRBD1,CASSPGQGDPPGAFF,TGTGCCAGCTCACCTGGACAGGGGGACCCCCCGGGAGCTTTCTTT
few,TRBJ2-1,TRBV28,-,CASSRALAPSNEQFF,TGTGCCAGCAGCCGAGCCTTAGCCCCGTCCAATGAGCAGTTCTTC
many,TRBJ1-4,TRBV20-1,-,CSASHLTGDEKLFF,TGCAGTGCTAGTCATTTAACCGGGGATGAAAAACTGTTTTTT
-,TRBJ2-1,TRBV2,-,CASSGSISYNEQFF,TGTGCCAGCAGTGGATCCATCTCCTACAATGAGCAGTTCTTC
-,TRBJ2-3,TRBV20-1,-,CSARDGVKSLPDTQYF,TGCAGTGCTAGAGATGGGGTAAAAAGTCTCCCAGATACGCAGTATTTT
many,TRBJ1-1,TRBV7-2,-,CASSPFMNTEAFF,TGTGCCAGCAGCCCCTTTATGAACACTGAAGCTTTCTTT
many,TRBJ1-2,TRBV29-1,TRBD1,CSVSGGIYGYTF,TGCAGCGTTTCAGGGGGCATCTATGGCTACACCTTC
-,TRBJ2-3,TRBV11-1,-,CASSSRERGRTDTQYF,TGTGCCAGCAGTAGCCGGGAACGGGGCCGTACAGATACGCAGTATTTT
-,TRBJ2-1,TRBV3-1,-,CASSQVRNYNEQFF,TGTGCCAGCAGCCAAGTACGGAATTACAATGAGCAGTTCTTC
-,TRBJ2-2,TRBV6-6,TRBD2,CASQRPGGAGELFF,TGTGCCAGCCAGCGCCCGGGAGGTGCCGGGGAGCTGTTTTTT
few,TRBJ2-7,TRBV30,-,CAWSEGQGWEQYF,TGTGCCTGGAGTGAGGGGCAGGGCTGGGAGCAGTACTTC
-,TRBJ1-1,TRBV4-1,-,CASSLEKGGEAFF,TGCGCCAGCAGCCTGGAGAAAGGGGGTGAAGCTTTCTTT
-,TRBJ2-1,TRBV4-1,TRBD1,CASRLTGEHEQFF,TGCGCCAGCAGACTCACAGGGGAGCATGAGCAGTTCTTC
few,TRBJ2-5,TRBV2,-,CASSPGKGRETQYF,TGTGCCAGCAGTCCTGGGAAGGGCCGAGAGACCCAGTACTTC
many,TRBJ1-4,TRBV30,-,CAWWVATNEKLFF,TGTGCCTGGTGGGTCGCAACTAATGAAAAACTGTTTTTT
-,TRBJ2-7,TRBV3-1,-,CASSQDLRGEQYF,TGTGCCAGCAGCCAAGATCTAAGGGGCGAGCAGTACTTC
few,TRBJ1-1,TRBV20-1,-,CSAMALVGWDTEAFF,TGCAGTGCTATGGCCCTGGTGGGGTGGGACACTGAAGCTTTCTTT
few,TRBJ2-7,TRBV14,-,CASSQGRDSYEQYF,TGTGCCAGCAGCCAGGGGAGAGACAGCTACGAGCAGTACTTC